These 10 T cell receptor beta chains came from one sample sequenced in a study of response to subunit inactivated influenza vaccine listed by TCRdb under 2018. Library creation used RT-PCR. This sample was sequenced with an Illumina HiSeq 2500. TCRdb reprocessing: public reads trimmed at Q25 with fastp, clones called with MiXCR, in-frame beta chains kept. One record per CDR3 amino acid sequence lists the most common genes and DNA. The sample has some 550,000 distinct CDR3 sequences on record, roughly a quarter of them singletons. Of the sample, 2.5% to 3.5% is held by the ten largest clones. This same sample was also taken into another study, of T cells expressing NK-cell markers. As described in the second report: 5'RACE template switching, by which a universal primer site and unique molecular identifiers were added, was used to make TCR beta cDNA libraries.

The starting material was CD4+ T cells sorted from PBMCs, obtained about 12 days after vaccination. Every receptor here comes from a middle-aged man who received an inactivated influenza vaccine. Donor details come from another sample of the same person, matched by shared clones.

This clonotype came up many times. The rearrangement links TRBV20-1 to TRBJ2-1, with TRBD2 identical over 8 bases. The CDR3 contains 17 residues. Trimming removed 0 bases from V and 0 bases from J; junction bases left unmatched: 7. Germline V CDR1 and CDR2: DFQATT, SNEGSKA (reference sequence). In nucleotides, the CDR3 is TGCAGTGCTAGAGATCTAAGGCGGGGGGTCTCCTACAATGAGCAGTTCTTC. Translation gives CSARDLRRGVSYNEQFF.

This clonotype has just a few counts. This rearrangement joins TRBV2 to TRBJ2-5; D remains ambiguous. This CDR3 region has 13 residues. Germline V gives CDR1 SNHLY, CDR2 FYNNEI. Trimming stripped 6 bases from V and 5 bases from J, with 13 bases between. Here the CDR3 reads CASSGSILETQYF. In DNA, the CDR3 is TGTGCCAGCAGCGGGTCAATACTGGAGACCCAGTACTTC.

This clonotype has more than one count but fewer than ten. V gene TRBV7-9 combines with J gene TRBJ2-1, with 8 bases matching TRBD2. This CDR3 has 13 residues. The V gene end was trimmed by 11 bases and the J gene end by 5 bases; junction bases not matched to a gene: 8. From germline, CDR1 is SEHNR and CDR2 FQNEAQ (reference sequence). CDR3 protein: CAGQRGTDNEQFF. The CDR3 coding sequence is TGTGCCGGCCAGCGGGGGACGGACAATGAGCAGTTCTTC.

The chain carries TRBV15 and TRBJ2-5; D not certain. Germline CDR1 reads LNHNV; CDR2 reads YYDKDF (reference sequence). Trimming removed 0 bases from V and 5 bases from J, with 10 bases in between. The length of the CDR3 is 14 residues. CDR3 sequence reads: CATSREKGWETQYF. The DNA of the CDR3 is TGTGCCACCAGCAGAGAAAAGGGTTGGGAGACCCAGTACTTC. Full variable domain (rest looked up from reference TRBV15 and TRBJ2-5): DAMVIQNPRYQVTQFGKPVTLSCSQTLNHNVMYWYQQKSSQAPKLLFHYYDKDFNNEADTPDNFQSRRPNTSFCFLDIRSPGLGDTAMYLCATSREKGWETQYFGPGTRLLVL.

The chain employs TRBV5-1 and TRBJ2-3; 9 nucleotides agree with TRBD1. The CDR3 is 16 residues long. Trimming at V came to 4 bases and at J to 2 bases, leaving 8 bases not matched to a gene. Germline lookup yields CDR1 SGHRS and CDR2 YFSETQ. DNA for the CDR3: TGCGCCAGCAGCGCAGGGACAGGGCCCCACACAGATACGCAGTATTTT. Translated: CASSAGTGPHTDTQYF. The full variable domain, rest sourced from reference TRBV5-1 and TRBJ2-3, is KAGVTQTPRYLIKTRGQQVTLSCSPISGHRSVSWYQQTPGQGLQFLFEYFSETQRNKGNFPGRFSGRQFSNSRSEMNVSTLELGDSALYLCASSAGTGPHTDTQYFGPGTRLTVL.

This clonotype was counted only a few times. The CDR3 here is CSAPGAGEIVQYF. DNA of the CDR3: TGCAGTGCCCCCGGGGCGGGAGAAATCGTGCAGTACTTC. The chain recombines TRBV20-1 with TRBJ2-7, with 7 bases fitting TRBD2. Germline V lookup: CDR1 DFQATT, CDR2 SNEGSKA (reference sequence). V was clipped by 6 bases and J by 9 bases; unmatched bases: 14. The CDR3 is made up of 13 amino acids.

This clonotype was picked up a small number of times. V usage is TRBV20-1 and J usage is TRBJ2-5, with D perhaps matching TRBD1 (6 bases). The CDR3 contains 14 residues. Trimming took 6 bases from V and 0 from J, leaving 14 bases between them. The germline CDR1 and CDR2 sequences are DFQATT and SNEGSKA (reference sequence). CDR3 protein: CSALAGQYQETQYF. CDR3 nucleotide sequence: TGCAGTGCGCTAGCCGGACAGTACCAAGAGACCCAGTACTTC.

This clonotype was seen more than once but under ten times. The rearrangement links TRBV10-3 to TRBJ2-1; 7 positions agree with TRBD1. CDR1 and CDR2 (germline): ENHRY, SYGVKD. J lost 4 bases, V lost 4 bases, and 4 bases had no gene match. The CDR3 extends over 14 amino acids. Here the CDR3 reads CAISGQGKYNEQFF. CDR3 nucleotides: TGTGCCATCAGTGGACAGGGCAAATACAATGAGCAGTTCTTC.

The V gene is TRBV4-2, the J gene TRBJ2-1; 8 bases agree with TRBD1. J was trimmed by 13 bases and V by 2 bases; bases with no gene match: 4. The length of the CDR3 is 12 residues. Germline lookup yields CDR1 LGHNA and CDR2 YNFKEQ. The CDR3 DNA reads as TGTGCCAGCAGCCAATTCGGACAGGGCCAGTTCTTC. It encodes CASSQFGQGQFF.

The rearrangement links TRBV6-1 to TRBJ2-1; D remains ambiguous. With 6 bases removed from V and 0 bases from J, the gap between germline ends came to 12 bases. The CDR3 spans 15 residues. CDR1 and CDR2 (germline): MNHNS, SASEGT. The CDR3 nucleotides are TGTGCCAGCAGACCGGCCCCATCCTCCTACAATGAGCAGTTCTTC. Translating it yields CASRPAPSSYNEQFF.